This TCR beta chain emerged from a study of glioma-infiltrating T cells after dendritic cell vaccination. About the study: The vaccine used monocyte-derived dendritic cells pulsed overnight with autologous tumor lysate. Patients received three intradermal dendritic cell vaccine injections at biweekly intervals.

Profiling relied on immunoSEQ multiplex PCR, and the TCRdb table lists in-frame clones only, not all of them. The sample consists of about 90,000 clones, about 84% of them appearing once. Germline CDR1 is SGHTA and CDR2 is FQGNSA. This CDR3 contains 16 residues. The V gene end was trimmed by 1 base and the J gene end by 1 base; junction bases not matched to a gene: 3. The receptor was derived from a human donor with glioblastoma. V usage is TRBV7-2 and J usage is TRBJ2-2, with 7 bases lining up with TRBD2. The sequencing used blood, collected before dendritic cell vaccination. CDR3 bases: TGTGCCAGCAGCTTAGGAGGGACTATGAACACCGGGGAGCTGTTTTTT. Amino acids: CASSLGGTMNTGELFF.